A selection of T cell receptor beta chains follows, all from one sample in a study of Tregs in tolerant kidney transplant recipients. Using immunoSEQ multiplex PCR, the repertoire was profiled, and TCRdb retains in-frame clones only, with some absent. The data show about 90,000 clones, 80% to 95% seen once. The specimen comprised CD4+ T cells from blood (PBMCs), sampled 12 months after the transplant. These receptors were obtained from a human patient who received a combined kidney and bone marrow transplant. Part of the T cells may come from the graft donor. Both conserved end residues are part of each CDR3. D genes are given only for firm matches. Some rows mark clone size as missing; the rest say once, few, many or name a class of expanded clone.

d_call	clone_size	j_call	v_call	cdr3_aa	cdr3_nt
TRBD1	NA	TRBJ1-1	TRBV2	CASSGDSNTEAFF	TGTGCCAGCAGTGGGGACAGCAACACTGAAGCTTTCTTT
NA	NA	TRBJ2-1	TRBV27	CASRDITAPRQFF	TGTGCCAGCAGGGATATCACAGCCCCTCGGCAGTTCTTC
NA	NA	TRBJ1-6	TRBV6-4	CASGSSYNSPLHF	TGTGCCAGCGGGAGCTCCTATAATTCACCCCTCCACTTT
NA	NA	TRBJ2-2	TRBV2	CASSRDRFLRTGELFF	TGTGCCAGCAGCCGAGACAGGTTTCTGAGGACCGGGGAGCTGTTTTTT
TRBD2	NA	TRBJ2-5	TRBV5-1	CASSSGLAGYQETQYF	TGCGCCAGCAGCTCGGGACTAGCCGGTTACCAAGAGACCCAGTACTTC
NA	NA	TRBJ2-7	TRBV19	CASSPRVISYEQYF	TGTGCCAGTAGTCCCAGGGTAATCTCCTACGAGCAGTACTTC
NA	NA	TRBJ1-1	TRBV13	CASSPHRQAREAFF	TGTGCCAGCAGCCCACATAGACAGGCGAGGGAAGCTTTCTTT
TRBD1	few	TRBJ2-5	TRBV11-3	CASSRRTGGDETQYF	TGTGCCAGCAGCCGAAGGACAGGGGGCGATGAGACCCAGTACTTC
NA	NA	TRBJ2-5	TRBV19	CASSQGQGETQYF	TGTGCCAGTAGTCAGGGGCAGGGAGAGACCCAGTACTTC
TRBD1	NA	TRBJ1-1	TRBV7-2	CASSYTGGTEAFF	TGTGCCAGCAGCTATACAGGGGGCACTGAAGCTTTCTTT
NA	NA	TRBJ2-7	TRBV4-3	CASSQDVAGLNEQYF	TGCGCCAGCAGCCAAGATGTGGCAGGGTTGAACGAGCAGTACTTC
TRBD1	NA	TRBJ2-7	TRBV29-1	CSVERDRDTEQYF	TGCAGCGTCGAACGGGACAGAGATACCGAGCAGTACTTC
TRBD2	few	TRBJ2-1	TRBV14	CASGLAGYNEQFF	TGTGCCAGTGGACTAGCGGGTTACAATGAGCAGTTCTTC
NA	few	TRBJ1-3	TRBV7-3	CASSSFSGNTIYF	TGTGCCAGCAGCTCTTTCTCTGGAAACACCATATATTTT
NA	NA	TRBJ2-7	TRBV7-2	CASSFVAGATYEQYF	TGTGCCAGCAGCTTCGTGGCGGGCGCTACCTACGAGCAGTACTTC
TRBD2	NA	TRBJ2-7	TRBV5-6	CASSLAPSGGFYEQYF	TGTGCCAGCAGCTTGGCCCCTAGCGGGGGGTTCTACGAGCAGTACTTC
TRBD1	NA	TRBJ1-1	TRBV29-1	CSAMTGGYAEAFF	TGCAGCGCGATGACAGGGGGCTATGCTGAAGCTTTCTTT
TRBD2	NA	TRBJ2-7	TRBV15	CATSRRLADPYEQYF	TGTGCCACCAGCAGAAGACTAGCGGATCCCTACGAGCAGTACTTC
NA	few	TRBJ2-3	TRBV7-8	CASSSTTSPGTDTQYF	TGTGCCAGCAGCTCCACTACCAGTCCCGGCACAGATACGCAGTATTTT
TRBD1	NA	TRBJ2-1	TRBV19	CASSIPGGYYEQFF	TGTGCCAGTAGTATCCCAGGGGGATATTATGAGCAGTTCTTC
TRBD1	NA	TRBJ1-2	TRBV7-2	CASGATGGAYGYTF	TGTGCCAGCGGAGCAACAGGGGGCGCATATGGCTACACCTTC
NA	NA	TRBJ2-5	TRBV9	CASSVDRSETQYF	TGTGCCAGCAGCGTAGACAGGTCTGAGACCCAGTACTTC
TRBD2	NA	TRBJ2-7	TRBV4-1	CASSHGTSGNYEQYF	TGCGCCAGCAGCCATGGGACTAGCGGTAACTACGAGCAGTACTTC
NA	NA	TRBJ2-5	TRBV15	CATSREGAGETQYF	TGTGCCACCAGCAGAGAAGGGGCTGGGGAGACCCAGTACTTC
NA	NA	TRBJ2-7	TRBV11-2	CASSPDGHPTYEQYF	TGTGCCAGCAGCCCGGACGGACACCCAACCTACGAGCAGTACTTC
TRBD2	NA	TRBJ2-7	TRBV7-2	CASRLEASGAYEQYF	TGTGCCAGCAGGTTAGAGGCTAGCGGGGCCTACGAGCAGTACTTC
TRBD1	NA	TRBJ2-3	TRBV6-4	CASNPRDRGRTDTQYF	TGTGCCAGCAATCCCCGGGACAGGGGGCGAACAGATACGCAGTATTTT
TRBD1	NA	TRBJ2-5	TRBV30	CAWSRQGRRETQYF	TGTGCCTGGAGTCGACAGGGGAGGCGGGAGACCCAGTACTTC
NA	NA	TRBJ2-7	TRBV4-3	CASSQASTGSTEQYF	TGCGCCAGCAGCCAAGCGAGCACAGGATCGACCGAGCAGTACTTC